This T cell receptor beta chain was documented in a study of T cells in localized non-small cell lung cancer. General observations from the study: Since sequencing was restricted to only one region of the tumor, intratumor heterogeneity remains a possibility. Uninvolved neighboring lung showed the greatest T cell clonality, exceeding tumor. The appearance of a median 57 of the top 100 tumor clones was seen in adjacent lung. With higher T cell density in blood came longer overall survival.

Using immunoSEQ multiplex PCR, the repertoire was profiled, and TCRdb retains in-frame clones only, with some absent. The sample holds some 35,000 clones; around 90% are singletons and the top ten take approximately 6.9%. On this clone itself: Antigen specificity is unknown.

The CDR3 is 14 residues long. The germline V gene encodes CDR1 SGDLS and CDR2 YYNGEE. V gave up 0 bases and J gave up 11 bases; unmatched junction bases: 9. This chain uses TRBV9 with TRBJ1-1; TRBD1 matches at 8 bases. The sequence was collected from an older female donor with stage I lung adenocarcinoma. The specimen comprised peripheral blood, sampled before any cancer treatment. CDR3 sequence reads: CASSVAGQGASAFF. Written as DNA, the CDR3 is TGTGCCAGCAGCGTAGCTGGGCAGGGGGCCAGCGCTTTCTTT.